This T cell receptor (beta chain) was profiled in a study of blood T cell repertoires in COVID-19. Study overall: Sites across the United States, Italy and Spain contributed samples from acute and convalescent COVID-19. Sources were T cells, B-cell-depleted T cells, or PBMCs; the material itself was cDNA or gDNA.

Generated by immunoSEQ multiplex PCR, the TCRdb table keeps only in-frame clones and is missing some. The sample lists under 300,000 clones, about 90% occurring once. The ends lost 4 bases at V and 6 bases at J; junction bases unmatched: 7. Germline CDR1 LGHNT, CDR2 FRNRAP. The CDR3 sequence is 14 residues long. This sequence joins TRBV12-5 and TRBJ1-2; the match to TRBD1 covers 8 bases. Material: peripheral blood. The source is a man aged 55 to 70 who had recovered from COVID-19. CDR3 nucleotides: TGTGCTAGTGGTTCCCCCCGGACAGGGCATGGCTACACCTTC. Residues: CASGSPRTGHGYTF.